This entry concerns a single T cell receptor (beta chain). The data originate from a study of radiation and T cells in renal cell carcinoma. Germline values: CDR1 SQVTM, CDR2 ANQGSEA. V was clipped by 6 bases and J by 2 bases, with 10 bases between them. The CDR3 is 13 amino acids. Time point indicated: blood 2 weeks post-SBRT. As to treatment: 15 Gy SBRT to primary tumor, nephrectomy 4 weeks later. Serial blood draws occurred at baseline and 2 and 4 weeks post-SBRT. The assay was immunoSEQ multiplex PCR, and TCRdb's table has in-frame clones only and misses some. The sample yields 45,000 to 55,000 clones, roughly 78% seen once.

This material consisted of blood, taken from a patient whose treatment included radiotherapy and nephrectomy. This receptor was identified in a woman aged 70-85 years with renal cell carcinoma. The V gene is TRBV29-1, the J gene TRBJ2-2; TRBD2 might be the D (6 bases). DNA of the CDR3: TGCAGCGTGTTGGGACTTAACACCGGGGAGCTGTTTTTT. It translates to CSVLGLNTGELFF.